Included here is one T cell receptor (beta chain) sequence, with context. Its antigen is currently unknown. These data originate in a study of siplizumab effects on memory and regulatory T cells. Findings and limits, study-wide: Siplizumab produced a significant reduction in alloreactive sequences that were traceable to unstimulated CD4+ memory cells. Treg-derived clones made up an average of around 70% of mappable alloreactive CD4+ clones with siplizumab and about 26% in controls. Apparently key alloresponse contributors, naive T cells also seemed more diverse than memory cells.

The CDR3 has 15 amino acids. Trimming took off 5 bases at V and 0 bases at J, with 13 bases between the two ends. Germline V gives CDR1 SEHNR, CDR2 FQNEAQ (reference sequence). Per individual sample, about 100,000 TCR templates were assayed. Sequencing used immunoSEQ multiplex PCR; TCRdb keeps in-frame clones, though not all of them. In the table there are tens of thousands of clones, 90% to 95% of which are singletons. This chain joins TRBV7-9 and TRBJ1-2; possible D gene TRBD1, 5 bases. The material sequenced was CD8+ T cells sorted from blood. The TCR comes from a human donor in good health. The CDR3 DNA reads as TGTGCCAGCAGCCCCCCACAGGAGACTAACTATGGCTACACCTTC. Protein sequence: CASSPPQETNYGYTF.